This T cell receptor (beta chain) emerged from a study of metastatic and nonmetastatic thyroid tumors. TCRdb re-processed the PCR reads through MiXCR. The table lists roughly 42,000 clones, approximately 20% of them singletons. The CDR3 sequence is 15 residues long. Germline V gene sequence: CDR1 MNHEY, CDR2 SVGEGT. V was cut by 5 bases and J by 2 bases, with 16 bases left in between. The entire patient cohort was treatment-naive prior to thyroid surgery. This clone has ten or more counts. The sequence derives from a female donor with papillary thyroid cancer or a benign thyroid nodule (not recorded which). Some clones in this sample may be carry-over from other donors' samples. V is TRBV6-2 or TRBV6-3 and J is TRBJ2-7; no firm D call. Sequencing was done on a sample of tumor tissue. The CDR3 coding sequence is TGTGCCAGCAGTCCCCTGGGCGGTTTAGCCTACGAGCAGTACTTC. Encoded protein: CASSPLGGLAYEQYF.